Detailed here is one T cell receptor (beta chain). Antigen unknown. This specimen comes from a study of blood T cell dynamics during melanoma immunotherapy. Study background: Standard first-line treatment here was pembrolizumab or nivolumab plus ipilimumab in metastatic melanoma.

TCRdb's table, derived via immunoSEQ multiplex PCR, lists solely in-frame clones and lacks some. Of approximately 9,500 clones in the sample, about nine tenths were seen once. Findings and caveats of the study: At W3, later disease-control patients showed bifurcated PBMC repertoire changes, unlike progressors.

CDR1 is SGHNT and CDR2 is YYREEE in the germline V gene (reference sequence). This CDR3 region has 15 residues. The V segment lost 7 bases and the J segment 4 bases; nucleotides outside the gene matches: 10. Time point given: pre-treatment baseline. Response was assessed by RECIST 1.1 at 12 weeks, except a couple of rapid progressors. No patient had earlier systemic cancer treatment, concurrent immunosuppressants, or another active cancer. The clonotype was recovered from a human donor with melanoma. The rearrangement joins TRBV5-4 to TRBJ1-2; 10 nucleotides line up with TRBD1. The sequenced sample was blood, obtained from a patient treated with checkpoint blockade. The CDR3 reads CASVDRQGAGYGYTF. In DNA form, the CDR3 reads TGTGCCAGCGTCGACCGACAGGGGGCAGGCTATGGCTACACCTTC.